Listed here are 8 T cell receptor delta chains from one sample, sequenced in a study of gamma-delta chains in newborns, infants, children. TCRdb re-processed the reads via CATT. The table includes 5,500 to 6,500 delta-chain clones, around 1.9% detected once. The material sequenced was blood. Receptors originate from a child who was a newborn, infant or young child, either healthy, febrile or measles-vaccinated (not recorded which).

This clone has only a few counts. A read error may explain this, as a much larger clone is one base away. The chain has TRDV2 and TRDJ3; 9 bases match TRDD3. The J segment lost 0 bases and the V segment lost 3 bases, leaving 11 bases of the junction unmatched. This CDR3 contains 20 residues. Germline lookup yields CDR1 GEAIGNYY and CDR2 EKD. CDR3 sequence: CACDAGTGGASSWDTRQMFF. Here the CDR3 DNA reads TGTGCCTGTGACGCAGGCACTGGGGGAGCAAGCTCCTGGGACACCCGACAGATGTTTTTC.

This clone showed up just a few times. The amino acid sequence in TCRdb belongs to a much larger clone and departs from this DNA's translation at residue 4, likely a sequencing read error; the sequence shown is translated from the DNA. The rearrangement joins TRDV2 to TRDJ3; 7 nucleotides match TRDD3. CDR3 length equals 17 residues. CDR1 is GEAIGNYY and CDR2 is EKD in the germline V gene. The CDR3 spells CACGTVLGSWDTRQMFF. The CDR3 DNA reads TGTGCCTGTGGCACCGTACTGGGGTCCTGGGACACCCGACAGATGTTTTTC.

In the case of this clone: This DNA's translation differs at residue 13 from TCRdb's protein, which comes from a much larger clone; a read error is likely, and the protein shown is translated from the DNA. The chain is built from TRDV1 and TRDJ2; the match to TRDD2 covers 9 bases. The CDR3 extends over 16 amino acids. Germline CDR1 reads TSWWSYY; CDR2 reads QGS. The CDR3 loop reads CALGELLPTGTARLFF. Here the CDR3 DNA reads TGTGCTCTTGGGGAACTCCTTCCTACTGGGACAGCACGACTCTTCTTT.

A few counts support this clone. This is likely an artifact of a read error, given a far larger clone one base away. The chain joins TRDV2 to TRDJ1; a weak D match, TRDD3 (5 bases). The CDR3 runs to 14 residues. Trimming removed 2 bases from V and 0 bases from J, with 9 bases in between. Per the germline V gene, CDR1 is GEAIGNYY and CDR2 is EKD. CDR3 in amino acids: CACDIPGDTDKLIF. CDR3 nucleotide sequence: TGTGCCTGTGACATACCGGGGGACACCGATAAACTCATCTTT.

This clone was detected a few times. A much larger clone differs from this one at a single base, so this may be a read error. The sample has other DNA sequences that encode this CDR3 too. The chain combines TRAV29/DV5 with TRDJ1, with 9 bases lining up with TRDD2. This CDR3 comprises 25 residues. In germline, CDR1 is NSMFDY, CDR2 ISSIKDK. CDR3 sequence: CAAKIGPSYVSSSRYRFMYTDKLIF. The CDR3 DNA reads as TGTGCCGCGAAAATTGGGCCTTCCTACGTCTCTTCTTCTCGATACCGTTTTATGTACACCGATAAACTCATCTTT.

This clone rates as medium-sized. The V call is TRDV2, the J call TRDJ3, with TRDD3 identical over 12 bases. The CDR3 spans 19 residues. After removal of 3 bases from V and 0 bases from J, the junction contained 5 bases not matched to a gene. CDR1 and CDR2 from the germline V gene are GEAIGNYY and EKD. CDR3 loop: CACDLTGGYSSWDTRQMFF. The DNA for the CDR3 is TGTGCCTGTGACCTTACTGGGGGATACAGCTCCTGGGACACCCGACAGATGTTTTTC.

V usage is TRDV2 and J usage is TRDJ3; D might be TRDD3 (5 bases). Germline V gene sequence: CDR1 GEAIGNYY, CDR2 EKD. Deletions cut 0 bases from V and 0 bases from J, with 20 bases between. The CDR3 consists of 21 residues. CDR3 protein: CACDTVRGIHPSSWDTRQMFF. In DNA form, the CDR3 reads TGTGCCTGTGACACCGTAAGAGGGATTCATCCCAGCTCCTGGGACACCCGACAGATGTTTTTC.

This clone was counted a few times. TCRdb's entry gives the protein of a much larger clone, which mismatches this DNA's translation at residue 10, likely from a read error; the protein reported here is translated from the DNA. The CDR3 loop reads CAFSTGGYSRDTRQMFF. The CDR3 DNA follows: TGTGCCTTTAGTACTGGGGGATACTCCCGGGACACCCGACAGATGTTTTTC. V and J are TRDV3 and TRDJ3; 12 bases fit TRDD3. Looked up from germline, CDR1 is TVYSNPD and CDR2 is GDNSRS (reference sequence). The CDR3 is 17 amino acids.